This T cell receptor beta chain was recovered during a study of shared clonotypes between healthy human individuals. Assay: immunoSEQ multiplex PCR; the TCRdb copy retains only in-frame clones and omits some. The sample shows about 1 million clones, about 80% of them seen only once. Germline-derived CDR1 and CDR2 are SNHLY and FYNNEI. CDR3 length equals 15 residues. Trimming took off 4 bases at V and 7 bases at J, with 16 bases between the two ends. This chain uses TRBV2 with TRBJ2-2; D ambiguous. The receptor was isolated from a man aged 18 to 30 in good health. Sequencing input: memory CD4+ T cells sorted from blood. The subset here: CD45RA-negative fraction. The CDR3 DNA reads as TGTGCCAGCAGTGCTGTTCAGGCTGGGGTCGGGGAGCTGTTTTTT. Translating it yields CASSAVQAGVGELFF.